The clone carrying this TCR beta chain was seen ten or more times. This entry comes from a study of T cell repertoires in cytomegalovirus infection. Via MiXCR, TCRdb re-called the reads, giving one row per CDR3 protein. The sample contains 200,000 to 300,000 distinct CDR3 sequences, less than 9.5% of which appear only once. From germline, CDR1 is SEHNR and CDR2 FQNEAQ (reference sequence). CDR3 size: 14 residues. Trimming removed 5 bases from V and 2 bases from J, with 11 bases in between. The sample was PBMCs. The receptor was isolated from a human donor in good health (CMV status not recorded). Some clones in this sample may be carry-over from other donors' samples. This chain uses TRBV7-9 with TRBJ2-3, with no clear D. The CDR3 coding sequence is TGTGCCAGCAGCCCCAGAACTAACACAGATACGCAGTATTTT. Its translation: CASSPRTNTDTQYF.